Listed here is a single T cell receptor (beta chain). Its antigen is unknown. It was with a sample-barcoded 5' primer and a J-beta primer mix that a second PCR of roughly 6 to 12 cycles was run. MiXCR, applied by TCRdb to the 5' RACE reads, yields one record per CDR3 protein. Of over 950,000 distinct CDR3 sequences in the sample, 35% to 40% were seen once. V lost 4 bases to trimming and J lost 1 base; unmatched junction nucleotides: 4. Germline V gives CDR1 DFQATT, CDR2 SNEGSKA (reference sequence). The CDR3 contains 14 residues. The record originates from a study of blood T cells in healthy people across ages. Study results and limitations: PBMCs went unsorted, and a conclusive naive versus antigen-experienced comparison was therefore prevented. Greater diversity and more naive CD4+ cells were seen in long-lived donors than in aged donors.

Sample: blood. The chain recombines TRBV20-1 with TRBJ1-1; 9 bases fit TRBD1. This TCR derives from a man between 18 and 35 years old in good health. CDR3 protein: CSAILTGGNTEAFF. The CDR3 DNA reads TGCAGTGCTATACTGACAGGGGGGAACACTGAAGCTTTCTTT.